The 27 T cell receptor beta chains listed next were all sequenced from one sample in a study of OX40 agonist ivuxolimab in advanced cancers. Sequencing was performed with immunoSEQ multiplex PCR; in TCRdb, only in-frame clones are kept and a portion is missing. The table has fewer than 70,000 clones, roughly 83% seen once. The material was CD4+ or CD8+ T cells sorted from blood, obtained in a trial of the OX40 agonist ivuxolimab. Receptors originate from an adult with an advanced solid tumor such as melanoma, head and neck, liver or kidney cancer.

The V and J genes are TRBV27 and TRBJ1-5; possible D gene TRBD1, 6 bases. Germline CDR1 MNHEY, CDR2 SMNVEV (reference sequence). V was pared by 5 bases and J by 4 bases, with 15 bases between. The CDR3 spans 15 residues. CDR3 DNA sequence: TGTGCCAGCAGTCTACGGGGACATAATAATCAGCCCCAGCATTTT. Its protein is CASSLRGHNNQPQHF.

This clone was observed a few times. This chain joins TRBV30 and TRBJ1-1; D is ambiguous. Germline CDR1 reads GTSNPN; CDR2 reads SVGIG (reference sequence). V dropped 0 bases and J dropped 0 bases, with 14 bases sitting between them. The CDR3 contains 16 residues. DNA for the CDR3: TGTGCCTGGAGTGTAATAGGTCAACTCATGAACACTGAAGCTTTCTTT. Translation gives CAWSVIGQLMNTEAFF. The full variable domain, in which reference TRBV30 and TRBJ1-1 provide the parts outside the CDR3, is SQTIHQWPATLVQPVGSPLSLECTVEGTSNPNLYWYRQAAGRGLQLLFYSVGIGQISSEVPQNLSASRPQDRQFILSSKKLLLSDSGFYLCAWSVIGQLMNTEAFFGQGTRLTVV.

This sequence joins TRBV7-9 and TRBJ2-4; D is ambiguous. Trimming left V 1 base short and J 3 bases short, with 10 bases between. Germline loops: CDR1 SEHNR, CDR2 FQNEAQ (reference sequence). The CDR3 has 15 residues. CDR3 amino acids: CASSLGAWNKNIQYF. As DNA, the CDR3 is TGTGCCAGCAGCTTAGGTGCATGGAACAAAAACATTCAGTACTTC.

The chain combines TRBV27 with TRBJ1-5; D is undetermined. The length of the CDR3 is 14 residues. V shed 5 bases and J shed 2 bases, with 10 bases lying between them. Looked up from germline, CDR1 is MNHEY and CDR2 is SMNVEV (reference sequence). CDR3 region: CASSPRRGNQPQHF. CDR3 DNA sequence: TGTGCCAGCAGTCCTCGTAGGGGCAATCAGCCCCAGCATTTT.

This chain uses TRBV5-1 with TRBJ1-3, with 8 bases fitting TRBD1. Germline CDR1 and CDR2: SGHRS and YFSETQ. V lost 3 bases to trimming and J lost 0 bases; unmatched junction nucleotides: 2. This CDR3 comprises 15 residues. The CDR3 protein is CASSWTGSSGNTIYF. The CDR3 coding sequence is TGCGCCAGCAGCTGGACAGGGAGCTCTGGAAACACCATATATTTT.

The gene calls are TRBV6-5 and TRBJ2-7, with D maybe TRBD2 (5 bases). CDR3 size: 14 residues. The germline CDR1 and CDR2 sequences are MNHEY and SVGAGI. Trimming took 2 bases from V and 2 from J, leaving 10 bases between them. The CDR3 DNA reads as TGTGCCAGCAGTTACGAAGCGGCCGCCTACGAGCAGTACTTC. This translates into CASSYEAAAYEQYF.

V is TRBV18 and J is TRBJ2-5; D uncertain. The length of the CDR3 is 15 residues. Germline CDR1 reads KGHSH; CDR2 reads LQKENI. The V and J ends lost 0 bases and 5 bases respectively, with 13 bases between them. CDR3 sequence: CASSPPVSAMETQYF. The CDR3 DNA sequence: TGTGCCAGCTCACCACCGGTGAGTGCGATGGAGACCCAGTACTTC.

The CDR3 here is CASSTGQGTTNEKLFF. The DNA of the CDR3 is TGTGCCAGCAGCACGGGACAGGGAACAACTAATGAAAAACTGTTTTTT. V and J are TRBV28 and TRBJ1-4, with 9 bases fitting TRBD1. J lost 0 bases, V lost 6 bases, and 5 bases had no gene match. Germline V gene sequence: CDR1 MDHEN, CDR2 SYDVKM. The CDR3 consists of 16 residues.

The V call is TRBV30, the J call TRBJ2-6; 7 bases line up with TRBD1. The germline gives CDR1 GTSNPN, CDR2 SVGIG (reference sequence). The V gene end was trimmed by 7 bases and the J gene end by 0 bases; junction bases not matched to a gene: 9. CDR3 size: 16 residues. The CDR3 is CAFPGTEDSGANVLTF. Written as DNA, the CDR3 is TGTGCCTTCCCTGGGACAGAGGACTCTGGGGCCAACGTCCTGACTTTC. The full variable domain, with the rest looked up from reference TRBV30 and TRBJ2-6, is SQTIHQWPATLVQPVGSPLSLECTVEGTSNPNLYWYRQAAGRGLQLLFYSVGIGQISSEVPQNLSASRPQDRQFILSSKKLLLSDSGFYLCAFPGTEDSGANVLTFGAGSRLTVL.

The CDR3 sequence is CASRLGTSWAKNIQYF. CDR3 DNA sequence: TGTGCCAGCAGGCTCGGGACTAGCTGGGCCAAAAACATTCAGTACTTC. The chain couples TRBV28 to TRBJ2-4, with 9 bases identical to TRBD2. From germline, CDR1 is MDHEN and CDR2 SYDVKM. This CDR3 spans 16 amino acids. The J segment lost 1 base and the V segment lost 6 bases, leaving 7 bases of the junction unmatched.

The chain couples TRBV5-1 to TRBJ2-7, with TRBD2 identical over 7 bases. V shed 1 base, J shed 1 base, and the junction held 2 bases outside the gene matches. The V gene's germline CDR1 is SGHRS and CDR2 YFSETQ. The CDR3 is 14 amino acids. CDR3 bases: TGCGCCAGCAGCTTGCCTAGCGGTTCCTACGAGCAGTACTTC. Encoded protein: CASSLPSGSYEQYF.

The rearrangement joins TRBV20-1 to TRBJ2-7; D not resolved. Germline V gene lookup returns CDR1 DFQATT and CDR2 SNEGSKA (reference sequence). The CDR3 length is 11 residues. Trimming cost V 0 bases and J 6 bases, with 6 bases left between them. CDR3 residues: CSARDFAEQYF. CDR3 bases: TGCAGTGCTAGAGATTTTGCCGAGCAGTACTTC.

V is TRBV11-3 and J is TRBJ1-2; possibly TRBD1 for D (5 bases). The CDR3 runs 12 residues. V dropped 5 bases and J dropped 12 bases, with 16 bases sitting between them. The germline V gene has CDR1 SGHNT and CDR2 YENEEA. This chain's CDR3 is CASSLSSGVNTF. The CDR3, as DNA: TGTGCCAGCAGCCTCAGCTCGGGGGTTAACACCTTC.

CDR3 in amino acids: CASTLDRAQAFF. CDR3 DNA: TGTGCCAGCACCTTGGACAGGGCCCAAGCTTTCTTT. The J gene is TRBJ1-1, the V gene TRBV6-1; 8 bases line up with TRBD1. The CDR3 sequence is 12 residues long. Trimming cost V 7 bases and J 9 bases; bases outside gene matches: 7. CDR1 is MNHNS, CDR2 SASEGT, per germline.

This clone was counted a few times. The chain couples TRBV5-4 to TRBJ1-1, with 8 bases aligning to TRBD1. Trimming cost V 3 bases and J 4 bases; bases outside gene matches: 8. Germline V gene sequence: CDR1 SGHNT, CDR2 YYREEE (reference sequence). This CDR3 is 15 amino acids long. CDR3 loop: CASSSGQGRSTEAFF. Written as DNA, the CDR3 is TGTGCCAGCAGCTCTGGACAGGGACGGTCCACTGAAGCTTTCTTT.

V is TRBV5-8 and J is TRBJ2-1; D unresolved. The germline gives CDR1 SGHTS, CDR2 YDEGEE. This CDR3 region has 15 residues. V was trimmed by 2 bases and J by 5 bases, leaving 14 bases between them. The DNA for the CDR3 is TGTGCCAGCAGCTTTTTAAGTGGGATTAACAATGAGCAGTTCTTC. Protein product: CASSFLSGINNEQFF.

This clone was detected a few times. V is TRBV4-2 and J is TRBJ1-5; D might be TRBD1 (6 bases). Germline V gene data show CDR1 as LGHNA and CDR2 as YNFKEQ. The ends were cut back, 1 base at V and 7 bases at J, with 14 bases in the middle. CDR3 length: 15 residues. CDR3 sequence: CASSQGSPGEQPQHF. The CDR3 bases are TGTGCCAGCAGCCAAGGTTCCCCAGGGGAACAGCCCCAGCATTTT.

CDR3 amino acids: CASSSGTGHAEQFF. The CDR3, as DNA: TGTGCCAGCAGCTCCGGGACAGGGCATGCTGAGCAGTTCTTC. The rearrangement uses TRBV7-3 and TRBJ2-1; TRBD1 aligns across 9 bases. Germline V gives CDR1 SGHTA, CDR2 FQGTGA. V gave up 4 bases and J gave up 9 bases; unmatched junction bases: 7. The CDR3 sequence is 14 residues long.

This clone was recorded once. J is TRBJ1-4 and V is TRBV5-4, with D possibly TRBD1 on 6 matching bases. Trimming stripped 4 bases from V and 5 bases from J, with 12 bases between. CDR1 is SGHNT, CDR2 YYREEE, per germline (reference sequence). The length of the CDR3 is 14 residues. The CDR3 reads CASSAWDTNEKLFF. The CDR3 region has the DNA TGTGCCAGCAGCGCGTGGGACACCAATGAAAAACTGTTTTTT.

In this sample, this clone turned up once. This rearrangement joins TRBV10-3 to TRBJ2-2; a weak D match, TRBD1 (6 bases). V was cut by 5 bases and J by 5 bases, with 15 bases left in between. The germline V gene has CDR1 ENHRY and CDR2 SYGVKD. The CDR3 consists of 15 residues. CDR3 coding DNA: TGTGCCATCAGTACCAACAGGGAGAGTACCGGGGAGCTGTTTTTT. Residues: CAISTNRESTGELFF.

The gene calls are TRBV4-3 and TRBJ2-3; 11 nucleotides agree with TRBD2. This CDR3 contains 16 residues. Germline values: CDR1 LGHNA, CDR2 YSLEER. V lost 0 bases and J lost 6; bases outside the gene matches: 5. The CDR3 sequence is CASSQELVAGGDTQYF. The CDR3 nucleotides are TGCGCCAGCAGCCAAGAACTGGTAGCGGGGGGGGATACGCAGTATTTT.

CDR3 in amino acids: CASSLGGYEQYF. In DNA form, the CDR3 reads TGTGCCAGCAGCTTGGGAGGCTACGAGCAGTACTTC. The chain joins TRBV5-4 to TRBJ2-7, with D unclear. This CDR3 is 12 amino acids long. Germline V gene data show CDR1 as SGHNT and CDR2 as YYREEE (reference sequence). The V and J ends lost 0 bases and 3 bases respectively, with 4 bases between them.

This chain links TRBV5-4 with TRBJ1-1; 8 bases match TRBD1. CDR1 and CDR2 (germline): SGHNT, YYREEE (reference sequence). Unmatched junction bases numbered 3, after V lost 4 bases and J lost 1 base. CDR3 size: 14 residues. CDR3 protein: CASSLGQENTEAFF. CDR3 nucleotides: TGTGCCAGCAGCCTGGGACAGGAGAACACTGAAGCTTTCTTT.

V gene TRBV19 combines with J gene TRBJ2-7; the match to TRBD1 covers 9 bases. V lost 5 bases to trimming and J lost 7 bases; unmatched junction nucleotides: 9. CDR3 size: 14 residues. In germline, CDR1 is LNHDA, CDR2 SQIVND (reference sequence). The CDR3 bases are TGTGCCAGTAGTGCCGGGACAGGGTTGGGGGAGCAGTACTTC. Residues: CASSAGTGLGEQYF.

The chain uses TRBV7-2 and TRBJ1-3; no reliable D call. V was cut by 4 bases and J by 4 bases, with 8 bases left in between. From germline, CDR1 is SGHTA and CDR2 FQGNSA. The CDR3 spans 13 residues. In DNA form, the CDR3 reads TGTGCCAGCAGCTATATCGGGGGAAACACCATATATTTT. Its protein product is CASSYIGGNTIYF.

V gene TRBV9 combines with J gene TRBJ2-5, with D tentatively TRBD1 or TRBD2 (8 bases each). Trimming stripped 4 bases from V and 1 base from J, with 17 bases between. The CDR3 loop spans 16 amino acids. Germline V gene data show CDR1 as SGDLS and CDR2 as YYNGEE. The CDR3 coding sequence is TGTGCCAGCAGCCGGGGGGGCCAGGGGGCCCAAGAGACCCAGTACTTC. Translation: CASSRGGQGAQETQYF.

The V call is TRBV2, the J call TRBJ2-4; TRBD1 aligns across 11 bases. CDR3 size: 14 residues. V lost 10 bases and J lost 7; bases outside the gene matches: 9. Germline CDR1 is SNHLY and CDR2 is FYNNEI. The CDR3 bases are TGTGCCACCAAGCCCGGGACAGGGGGGAACATTCAGTACTTC. Translating gives CATKPGTGGNIQYF. Full variable domain (outside the CDR3, taken from reference TRBV2 and TRBJ2-4): EPEVTQTPSHQVTQMGQEVILRCVPISNHLYFYWYRQILGQKVEFLVSFYNNEISEKSEIFDDQFSVERPDGSNFTLKIRSTKLEDSAMYFCATKPGTGGNIQYFGAGTRLSVL.